This T cell receptor (beta chain) was captured by sequencing in a study of T-cell reconstitution after alpha-beta-depleted transplantation in children. The TCRbeta library was prepared with unique molecular identifiers. TCRdb re-analysed the PCR reads in MiXCR, keeping a single row per CDR3 protein. Of approximately 200,000 distinct CDR3 sequences listed, roughly 15% were seen once; the top ten hold around 14%. At least ten counts were recorded for this clonotype. V shed 3 bases and J shed 1 base, with 9 bases lying between them. CDR1 and CDR2 (germline): WSHSY, SAAADI. This CDR3 has 14 amino acids. The chain couples TRBV10-2 to TRBJ1-1; D is uncertain. This specimen consisted of PBMCs from the stem cell graft donor, obtained from the stem cell graft. The receptor was derived from a human donor who donated a stem cell graft to a child with acute lymphoblastic leukemia. This chain's CDR3 is CASSEWWRNTEAFF. CDR3 bases: TGCGCCAGCAGTGAATGGTGGCGGAACACTGAAGCTTTCTTT.